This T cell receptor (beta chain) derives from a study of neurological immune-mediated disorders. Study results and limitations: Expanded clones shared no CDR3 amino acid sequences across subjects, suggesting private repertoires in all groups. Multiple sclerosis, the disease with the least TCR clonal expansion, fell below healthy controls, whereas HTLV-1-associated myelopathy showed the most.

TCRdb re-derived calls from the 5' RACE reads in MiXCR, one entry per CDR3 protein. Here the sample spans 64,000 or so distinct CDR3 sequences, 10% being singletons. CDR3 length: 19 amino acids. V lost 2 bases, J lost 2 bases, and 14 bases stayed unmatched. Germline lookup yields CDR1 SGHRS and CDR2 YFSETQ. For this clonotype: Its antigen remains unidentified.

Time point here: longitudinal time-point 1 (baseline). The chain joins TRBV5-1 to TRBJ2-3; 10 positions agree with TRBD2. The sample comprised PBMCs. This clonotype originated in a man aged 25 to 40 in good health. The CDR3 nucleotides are TGCGCCAGCAGCTTCGAGGGTTGGTTAGCGGGAGGCTCCACAGATACGCAGTATTTT. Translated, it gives CASSFEGWLAGGSTDTQYF.